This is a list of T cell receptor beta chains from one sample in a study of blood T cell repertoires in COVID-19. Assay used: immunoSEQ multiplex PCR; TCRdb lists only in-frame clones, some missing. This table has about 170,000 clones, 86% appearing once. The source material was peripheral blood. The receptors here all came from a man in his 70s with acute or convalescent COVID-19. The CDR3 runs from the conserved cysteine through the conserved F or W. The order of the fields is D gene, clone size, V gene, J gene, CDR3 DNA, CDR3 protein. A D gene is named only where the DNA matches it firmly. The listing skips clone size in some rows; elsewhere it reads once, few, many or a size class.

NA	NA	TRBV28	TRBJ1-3	TGTGCCAGCAGCAATCAGGGTGCGGGAAACACCATATATTTT	CASSNQGAGNTIYF
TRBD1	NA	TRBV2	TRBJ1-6	TGTGCCAGCCGCTGGGACAGGGCAAATTCACCCCTCCACTTT	CASRWDRANSPLHF
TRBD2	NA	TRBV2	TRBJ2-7	TGTGCCAGCAGGGAGGGACTAGCGGGGGCAACTACCGGGTACGAGCAGTACTTC	CASREGLAGATTGYEQYF
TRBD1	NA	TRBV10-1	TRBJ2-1	TGCGCCAGCAGTGAGCCCAGGGGGCAGAAGGAAGATTACAATGAGCAGTTCTTC	CASSEPRGQKEDYNEQFF
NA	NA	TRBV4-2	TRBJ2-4	TGTGCCAGCAGCCCCCAGCGTAACCTAGCCAAAAACATTCAGTACTTC	CASSPQRNLAKNIQYF
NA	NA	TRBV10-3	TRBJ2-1	TGTGCCATCGGGCCCCGTGATGCCTCCTACAATGAGCAGTTCTTC	CAIGPRDASYNEQFF
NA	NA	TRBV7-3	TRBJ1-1	TGTGCCAGCAGCTTAGGGGTAGGGAGAGAAGCTTTCTTT	CASSLGVGREAFF
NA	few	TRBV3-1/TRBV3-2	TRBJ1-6	TGTGCCAGCAGCCAATTAGATTCACCCCTCCACTTT	CASSQLDSPLHF
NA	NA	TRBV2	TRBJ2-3	TGTGCCAGCAGTGATTCAAGGGGGATAAGCACAGATACGCAGTATTTT	CASSDSRGISTDTQYF
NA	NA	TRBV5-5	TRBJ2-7	TGTGCCAGCAGCACAGGGACGGCAACCTCCTACGAGCAGTACTTC	CASSTGTATSYEQYF
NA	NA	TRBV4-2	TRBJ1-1	TGTGCCAGCAGCAATTCCCGGGGGGGGGACGAAGCTTTCTTT	CASSNSRGGDEAFF
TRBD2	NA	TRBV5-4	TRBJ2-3	TGTGCCAGCAGTCAGGGACTAGCGGGAGAATTGACGCAGTATTTT	CASSQGLAGELTQYF
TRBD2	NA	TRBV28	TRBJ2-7	TGTGCCAGCAGGGCGACTGGTACCCTAGCGGTCTCCTCCTACGAGCAGTACTTC	CASRATGTLAVSSYEQYF
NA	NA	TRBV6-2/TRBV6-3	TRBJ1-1	TGTGCCAGCAGCCACGCAGGGGTTGGAGGGAACACTGAAGCTTTCTTT	CASSHAGVGGNTEAFF
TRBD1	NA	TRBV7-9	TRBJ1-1	TGTGCCAGCAGCCCCGGACAGGGGGAGCTGAACACTGAAGCTTTCTTT	CASSPGQGELNTEAFF
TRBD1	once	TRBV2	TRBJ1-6	TGTGCCAGCAAACTGGGACAGGGGAATTCACCCCTCCACTTT	CASKLGQGNSPLHF
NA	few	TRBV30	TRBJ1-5	TGTGCCTGGAGTTCGGGCGTCAGGGGTAACAATCAGCCCCAGCATTTT	CAWSSGVRGNNQPQHF
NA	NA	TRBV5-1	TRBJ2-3	TGCGCCAGCAGCGGCGGCGGCCCAGATACGCAGTATTTT	CASSGGGPDTQYF
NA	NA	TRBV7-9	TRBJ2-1	TGTGTCAGCAGCTTGGAGGGACTTATCAATGAGCAGTTCTTC	CVSSLEGLINEQFF
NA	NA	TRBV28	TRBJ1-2	TGTGCCAGCAGTCCCGCCCCCAACAGGTATTCCTATGGCTACACCTTC	CASSPAPNRYSYGYTF
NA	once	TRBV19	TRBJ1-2	TGTGCCAGTAGTCCTATACCCGACTCGTATGGCTACACCTTC	CASSPIPDSYGYTF
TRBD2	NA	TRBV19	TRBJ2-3	TGTGCCTCTACTAGCGGGGGGGCAAATACGCAGTATTTT	CASTSGGANTQYF